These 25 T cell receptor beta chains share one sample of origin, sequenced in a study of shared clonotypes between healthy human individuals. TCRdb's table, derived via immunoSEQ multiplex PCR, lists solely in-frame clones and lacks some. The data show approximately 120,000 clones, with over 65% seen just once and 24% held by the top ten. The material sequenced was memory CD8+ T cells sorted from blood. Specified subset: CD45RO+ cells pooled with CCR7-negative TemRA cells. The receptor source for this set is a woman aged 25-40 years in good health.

CDR3 nucleotide sequence: TGTGCCAGCGGAACAGCGGGAGGGAACGTCAATGAGCAGTTCTTC. Its translation: CASGTAGGNVNEQFF. V gene TRBV4-2 combines with J gene TRBJ2-1, with 10 positions matching TRBD2. CDR3 length: 15 amino acids. After removal of 8 bases from V and 6 bases from J, the junction contained 10 bases not matched to a gene. Germline CDR1 reads LGHNA; CDR2 reads YNFKEQ.

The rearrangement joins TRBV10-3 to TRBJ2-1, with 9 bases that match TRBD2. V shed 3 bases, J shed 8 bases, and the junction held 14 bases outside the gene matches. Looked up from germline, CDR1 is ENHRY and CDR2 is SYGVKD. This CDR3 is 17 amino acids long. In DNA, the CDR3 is TGTGCCATCAGTGATCTGACTAGCGGAAAACCCGGAGATGAGCAGTTCTTC. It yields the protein CAISDLTSGKPGDEQFF.

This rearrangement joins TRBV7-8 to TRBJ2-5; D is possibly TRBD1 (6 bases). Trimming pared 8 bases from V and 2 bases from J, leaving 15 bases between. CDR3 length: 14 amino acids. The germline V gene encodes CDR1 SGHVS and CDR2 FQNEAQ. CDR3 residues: CASVRYGQQETQYF. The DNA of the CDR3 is TGTGCCAGCGTGCGATATGGACAGCAAGAGACCCAGTACTTC.

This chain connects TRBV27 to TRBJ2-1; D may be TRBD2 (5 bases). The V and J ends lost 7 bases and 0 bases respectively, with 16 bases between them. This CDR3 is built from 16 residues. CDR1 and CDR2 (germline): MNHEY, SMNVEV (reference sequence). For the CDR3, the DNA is TGTGCCAGCACCTCCGTAGCGTCATTCTCCTACAATGAGCAGTTCTTC. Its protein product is CASTSVASFSYNEQFF.

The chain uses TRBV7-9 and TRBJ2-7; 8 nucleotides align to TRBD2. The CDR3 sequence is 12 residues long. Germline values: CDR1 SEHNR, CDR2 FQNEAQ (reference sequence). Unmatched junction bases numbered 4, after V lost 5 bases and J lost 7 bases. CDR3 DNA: TGTGCCAGCAGCCTCGGGACTAGAGAGCAGTACTTC. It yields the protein CASSLGTREQYF. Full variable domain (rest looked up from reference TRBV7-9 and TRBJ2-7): DTGVSQNPRHKITKRGQNVTFRCDPISEHNRLYWYRQTLGQGPEFLTYFQNEAQLEKSRLLSDRFSAERPKGSFSTLEIQRTEQGDSAMYLCASSLGTREQYFGPGTRLTVT.

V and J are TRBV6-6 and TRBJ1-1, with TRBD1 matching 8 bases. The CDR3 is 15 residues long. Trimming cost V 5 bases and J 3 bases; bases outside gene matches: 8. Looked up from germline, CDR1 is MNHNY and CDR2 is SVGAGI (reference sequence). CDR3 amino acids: CASSGAGGWDTEAFF. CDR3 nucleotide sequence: TGTGCCAGCAGTGGAGCAGGGGGCTGGGACACTGAAGCTTTCTTT.

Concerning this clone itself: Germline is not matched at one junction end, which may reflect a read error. CDR3 coding DNA: TGTGCCTGGTGTGTGAGTGGGACCAAAAACATTCAGTACTTC. It translates to CAWCVSGTKNIQYF. The chain links TRBV30 to TRBJ2-4, with D unclear. The CDR3 is 14 residues long. In germline, CDR1 is GTSNPN, CDR2 SVGIG (reference sequence).

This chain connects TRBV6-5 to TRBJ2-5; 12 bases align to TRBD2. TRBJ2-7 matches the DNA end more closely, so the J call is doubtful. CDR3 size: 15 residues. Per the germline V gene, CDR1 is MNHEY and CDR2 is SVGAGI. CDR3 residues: CASSYGTSGFYEQYF. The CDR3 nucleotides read TGTGCCAGCAGTTACGGGACTAGCGGGTTCTACGAGCAGTACTTC.

CDR3 protein: CASSQGTVYNEQFF. The CDR3 bases are TGTGCCAGCAGCCAAGGGACAGTGTACAATGAGCAGTTCTTC. The gene calls are TRBV28 and TRBJ2-1, with 7 bases lining up with TRBD1. V shed 6 bases, J shed 4 bases, and the junction held 6 bases outside the gene matches. The germline V gene encodes CDR1 MDHEN and CDR2 SYDVKM. The length of the CDR3 is 14 residues.

The CDR3 here is CASGLDRGTNYEQYF. In DNA form, the CDR3 reads TGTGCTAGTGGTTTGGACAGGGGGACGAACTACGAGCAGTACTTC. The V call is TRBV12-5, the J call TRBJ2-7; TRBD1 matches 8 bases. The length of the CDR3 is 15 residues. J lost 3 bases, V lost 1 base, and 5 bases had no gene match. CDR1 and CDR2 (germline): LGHNT, FRNRAP.

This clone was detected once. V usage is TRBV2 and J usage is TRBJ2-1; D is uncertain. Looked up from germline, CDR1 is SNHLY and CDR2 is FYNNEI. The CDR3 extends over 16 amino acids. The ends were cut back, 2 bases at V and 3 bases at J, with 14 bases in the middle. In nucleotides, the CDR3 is TGTGCCAGCAGTGAATGGGTGTCGGGTGGCTACAATGAGCAGTTCTTC. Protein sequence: CASSEWVSGGYNEQFF.

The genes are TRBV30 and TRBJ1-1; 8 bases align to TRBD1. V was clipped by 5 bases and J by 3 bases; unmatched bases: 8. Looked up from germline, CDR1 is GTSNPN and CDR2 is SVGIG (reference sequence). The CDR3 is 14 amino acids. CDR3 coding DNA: TGTGCCTGGTGGACAGGGAGGTCCCACACTGAAGCTTTCTTT. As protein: CAWWTGRSHTEAFF.

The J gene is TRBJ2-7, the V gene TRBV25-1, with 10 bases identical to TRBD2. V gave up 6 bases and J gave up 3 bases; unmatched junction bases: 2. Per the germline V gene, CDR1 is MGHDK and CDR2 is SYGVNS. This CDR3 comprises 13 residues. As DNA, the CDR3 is TGTGCCAGCAGCGGGACTAGCGTCTACGAGCAGTACTTC. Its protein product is CASSGTSVYEQYF.

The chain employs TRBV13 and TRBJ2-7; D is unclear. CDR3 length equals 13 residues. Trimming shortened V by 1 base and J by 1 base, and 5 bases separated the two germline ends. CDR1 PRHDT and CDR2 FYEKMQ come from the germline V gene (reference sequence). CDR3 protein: CASSLVESYEQYF. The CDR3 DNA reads TGTGCCAGCAGCTTAGTCGAGTCCTACGAGCAGTACTTC.

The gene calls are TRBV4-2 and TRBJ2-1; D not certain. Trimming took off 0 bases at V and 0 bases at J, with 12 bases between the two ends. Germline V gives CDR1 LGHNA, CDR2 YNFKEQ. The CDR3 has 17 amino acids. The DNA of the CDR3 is TGTGCCAGCAGCCAAGACGAGGAACAGCTCTCCTACAATGAGCAGTTCTTC. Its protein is CASSQDEEQLSYNEQFF.

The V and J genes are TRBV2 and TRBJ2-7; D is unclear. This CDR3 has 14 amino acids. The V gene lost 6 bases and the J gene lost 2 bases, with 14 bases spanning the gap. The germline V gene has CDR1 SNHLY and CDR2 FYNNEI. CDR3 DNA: TGTGCCAGCAGCCATCCCATGAGGCCCTACGAGCAGTACTTC. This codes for CASSHPMRPYEQYF.

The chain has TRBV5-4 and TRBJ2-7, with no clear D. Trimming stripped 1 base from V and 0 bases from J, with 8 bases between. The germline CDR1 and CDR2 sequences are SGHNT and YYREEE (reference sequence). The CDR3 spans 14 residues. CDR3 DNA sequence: TGTGCCAGCAGCTTGAGCGCTAGCTCCTACGAGCAGTACTTC. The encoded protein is CASSLSASSYEQYF.

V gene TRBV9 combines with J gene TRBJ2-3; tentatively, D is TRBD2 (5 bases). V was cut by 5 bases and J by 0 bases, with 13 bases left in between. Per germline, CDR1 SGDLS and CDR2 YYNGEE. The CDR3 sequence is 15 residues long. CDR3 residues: CASSPTRGSTDTQYF. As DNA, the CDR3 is TGTGCCAGCAGTCCCACTCGAGGGAGCACAGATACGCAGTATTTT.

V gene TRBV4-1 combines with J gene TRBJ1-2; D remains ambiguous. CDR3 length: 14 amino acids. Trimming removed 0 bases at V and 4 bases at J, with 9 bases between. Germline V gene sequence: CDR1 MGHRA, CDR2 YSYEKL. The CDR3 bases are TGCGCCAGCAGCCAAGATCCCCGGCTCTATGGCTACACCTTC. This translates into CASSQDPRLYGYTF.

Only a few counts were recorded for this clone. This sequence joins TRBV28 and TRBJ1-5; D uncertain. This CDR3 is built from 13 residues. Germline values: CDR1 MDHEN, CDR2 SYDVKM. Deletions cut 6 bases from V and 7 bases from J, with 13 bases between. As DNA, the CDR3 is TGTGCCAGCAGGCAGGAGGTGAGCCAGCCCCAGCATTTT. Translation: CASRQEVSQPQHF. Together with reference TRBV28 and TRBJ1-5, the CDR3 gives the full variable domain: DVKVTQSSRYLVKRTGEKVFLECVQDMDHENMFWYRQDPGLGLRLIYFSYDVKMKEKGDIPEGYSVSREKKERFSLILESASTNQTSMYLCASRQEVSQPQHFGDGTRLSIL.

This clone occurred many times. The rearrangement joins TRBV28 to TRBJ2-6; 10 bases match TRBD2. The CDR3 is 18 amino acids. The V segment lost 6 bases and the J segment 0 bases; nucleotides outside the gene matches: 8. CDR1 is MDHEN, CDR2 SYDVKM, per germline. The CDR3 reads CASRPPAGGSSGANVLTF. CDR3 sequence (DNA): TGTGCCAGCAGGCCGCCAGCGGGAGGGTCCTCTGGGGCCAACGTCCTGACTTTC. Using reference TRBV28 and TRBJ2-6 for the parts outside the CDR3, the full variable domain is DVKVTQSSRYLVKRTGEKVFLECVQDMDHENMFWYRQDPGLGLRLIYFSYDVKMKEKGDIPEGYSVSREKKERFSLILESASTNQTSMYLCASRPPAGGSSGANVLTFGAGSRLTVL.

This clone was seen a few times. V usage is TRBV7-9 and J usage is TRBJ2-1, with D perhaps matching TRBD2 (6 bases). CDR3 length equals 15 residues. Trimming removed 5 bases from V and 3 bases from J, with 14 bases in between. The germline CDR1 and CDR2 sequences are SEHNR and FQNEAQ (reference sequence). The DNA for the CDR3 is TGTGCCAGCAGCGCCACTAGCCCGGGCTACAATGAGCAGTTCTTC. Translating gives CASSATSPGYNEQFF.

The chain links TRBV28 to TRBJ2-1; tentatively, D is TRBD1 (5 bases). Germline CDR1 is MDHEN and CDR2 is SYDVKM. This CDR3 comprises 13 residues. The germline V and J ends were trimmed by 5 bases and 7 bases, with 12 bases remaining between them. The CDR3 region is CASSLGPTNEQFF. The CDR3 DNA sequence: TGTGCCAGCAGTCTGGGGCCTACTAATGAGCAGTTCTTC.

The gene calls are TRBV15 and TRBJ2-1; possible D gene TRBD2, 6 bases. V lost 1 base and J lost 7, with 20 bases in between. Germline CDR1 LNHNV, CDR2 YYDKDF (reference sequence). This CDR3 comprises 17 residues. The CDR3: CATSRAWRRGTTNEQFF. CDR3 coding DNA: TGTGCCACCAGCAGAGCGTGGCGGCGGGGCACTACTAATGAGCAGTTCTTC.

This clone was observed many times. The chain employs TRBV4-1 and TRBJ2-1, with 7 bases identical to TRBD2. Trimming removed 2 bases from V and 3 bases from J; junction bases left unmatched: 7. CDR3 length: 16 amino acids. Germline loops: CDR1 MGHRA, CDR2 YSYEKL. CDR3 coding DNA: TGCGCCAGCAGCCAACCCTCGGCTAGCGGCTACAATGAGCAGTTCTTC. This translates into CASSQPSASGYNEQFF.